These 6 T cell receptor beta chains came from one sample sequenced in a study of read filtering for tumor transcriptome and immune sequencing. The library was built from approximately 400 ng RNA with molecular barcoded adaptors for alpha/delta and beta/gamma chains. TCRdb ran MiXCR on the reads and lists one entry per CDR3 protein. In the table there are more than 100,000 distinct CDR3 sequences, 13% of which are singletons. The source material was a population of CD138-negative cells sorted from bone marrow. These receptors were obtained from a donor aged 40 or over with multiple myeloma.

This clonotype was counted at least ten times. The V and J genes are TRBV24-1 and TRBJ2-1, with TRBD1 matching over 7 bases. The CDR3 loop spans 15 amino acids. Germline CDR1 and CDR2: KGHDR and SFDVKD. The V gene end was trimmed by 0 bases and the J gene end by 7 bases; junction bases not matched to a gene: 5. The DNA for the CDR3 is TGTGCCACCAGTGATTTGGGTAGGGGGCGAAATGAGCAGTTCTTC. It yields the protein CATSDLGRGRNEQFF.

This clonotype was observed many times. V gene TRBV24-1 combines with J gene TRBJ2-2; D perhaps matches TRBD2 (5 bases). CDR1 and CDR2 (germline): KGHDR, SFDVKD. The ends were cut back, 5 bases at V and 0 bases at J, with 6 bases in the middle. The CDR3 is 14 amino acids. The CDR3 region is CATSGAANTGELFF. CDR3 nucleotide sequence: TGTGCCACCAGTGGAGCGGCGAACACCGGGGAGCTGTTTTTT.

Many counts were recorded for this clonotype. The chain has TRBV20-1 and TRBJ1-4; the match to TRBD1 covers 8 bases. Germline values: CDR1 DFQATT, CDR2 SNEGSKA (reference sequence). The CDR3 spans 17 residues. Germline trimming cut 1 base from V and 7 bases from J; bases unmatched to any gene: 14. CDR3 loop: CSARGQGAFSGSEKLFF. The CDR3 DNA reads TGCAGTGCTAGAGGGCAGGGGGCTTTTAGTGGTAGTGAAAAACTGTTTTTT.

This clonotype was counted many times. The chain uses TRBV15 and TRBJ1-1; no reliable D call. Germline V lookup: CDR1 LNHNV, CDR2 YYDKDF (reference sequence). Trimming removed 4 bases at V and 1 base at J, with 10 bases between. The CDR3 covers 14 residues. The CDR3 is CATSTWVPNTEAFF. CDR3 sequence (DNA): TGTGCCACCAGCACCTGGGTCCCGAACACTGAAGCTTTCTTT.

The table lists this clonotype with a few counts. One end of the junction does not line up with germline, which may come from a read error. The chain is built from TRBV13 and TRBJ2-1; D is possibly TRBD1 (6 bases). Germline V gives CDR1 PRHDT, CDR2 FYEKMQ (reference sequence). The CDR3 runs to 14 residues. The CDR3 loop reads CANRPRGSVNGQFF. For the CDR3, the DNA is TGTGCCAACAGACCCAGGGGATCGGTCAATGGGCAGTTCTTC.

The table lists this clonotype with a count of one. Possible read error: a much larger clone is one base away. The CDR3, as DNA: TGCAGTGCCTCCTTACAGGGGGCTTACAATCAGCCCCAGCATTTT. Translation gives CSASLQGAYNQPQHF. The rearrangement links TRBV20-1 to TRBJ1-5, with TRBD1 identical over 9 bases. The ends lost 6 bases at V and 3 bases at J; junction bases unmatched: 9. This CDR3 is 15 amino acids long. The germline CDR1 and CDR2 sequences are DFQATT and SNEGSKA (reference sequence).